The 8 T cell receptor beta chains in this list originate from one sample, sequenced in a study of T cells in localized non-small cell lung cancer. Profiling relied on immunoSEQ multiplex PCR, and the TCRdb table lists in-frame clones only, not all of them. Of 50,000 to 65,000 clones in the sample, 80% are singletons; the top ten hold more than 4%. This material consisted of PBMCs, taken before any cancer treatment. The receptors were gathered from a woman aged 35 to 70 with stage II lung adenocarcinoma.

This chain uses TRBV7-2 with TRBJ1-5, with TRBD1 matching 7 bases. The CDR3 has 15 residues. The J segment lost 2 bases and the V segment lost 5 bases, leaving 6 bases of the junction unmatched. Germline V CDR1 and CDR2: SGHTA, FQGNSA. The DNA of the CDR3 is TGTGCCAGCAGCCTACAGGGGCAAGGCAATCAGCCCCAGCATTTT. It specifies CASSLQGQGNQPQHF. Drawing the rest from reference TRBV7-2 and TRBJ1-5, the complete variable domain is GAGVSQSPSNKVTEKGKDVELRCDPISGHTALYWYRQSLGQGLEFLIYFQGNSAPDKSGLPSDRFSAERTGGSVSTLTIQRTQQEDSAVYLCASSLQGQGNQPQHFGDGTRLSIL.

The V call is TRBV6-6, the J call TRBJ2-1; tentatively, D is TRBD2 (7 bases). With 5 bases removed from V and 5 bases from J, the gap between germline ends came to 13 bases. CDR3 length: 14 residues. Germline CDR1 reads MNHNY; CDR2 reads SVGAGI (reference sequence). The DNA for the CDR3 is TGTGCCAGCAGTGGAAGCGGGACACACAATGAGCAGTTCTTC. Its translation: CASSGSGTHNEQFF.

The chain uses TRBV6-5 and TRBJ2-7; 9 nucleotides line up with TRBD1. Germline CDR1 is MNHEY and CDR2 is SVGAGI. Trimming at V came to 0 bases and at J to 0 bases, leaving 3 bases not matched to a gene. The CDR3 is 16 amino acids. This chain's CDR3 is CASSYSRTGDSYEQYF. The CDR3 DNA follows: TGTGCCAGCAGTTACTCGAGGACAGGGGACTCCTACGAGCAGTACTTC.

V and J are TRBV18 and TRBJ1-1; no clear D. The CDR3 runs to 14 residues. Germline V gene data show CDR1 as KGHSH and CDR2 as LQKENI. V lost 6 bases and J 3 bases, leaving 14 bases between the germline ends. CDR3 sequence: CASSPGRVDTEAFF. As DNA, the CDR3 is TGTGCCAGCTCTCCCGGGCGGGTTGACACTGAAGCTTTCTTT.

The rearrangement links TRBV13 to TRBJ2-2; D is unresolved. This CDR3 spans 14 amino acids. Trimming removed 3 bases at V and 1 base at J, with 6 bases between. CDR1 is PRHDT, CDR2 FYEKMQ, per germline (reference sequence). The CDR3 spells CASSFGRNTGELFF. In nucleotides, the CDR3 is TGTGCCAGCAGCTTCGGCAGGAACACCGGGGAGCTGTTTTTT.

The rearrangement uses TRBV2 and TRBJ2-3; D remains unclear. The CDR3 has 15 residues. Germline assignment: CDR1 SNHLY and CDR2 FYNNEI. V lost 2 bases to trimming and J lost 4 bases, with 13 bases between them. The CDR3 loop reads CASSEFGVSADTQYF. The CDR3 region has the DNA TGTGCCAGCAGTGAATTTGGGGTTAGTGCAGATACGCAGTATTTT.

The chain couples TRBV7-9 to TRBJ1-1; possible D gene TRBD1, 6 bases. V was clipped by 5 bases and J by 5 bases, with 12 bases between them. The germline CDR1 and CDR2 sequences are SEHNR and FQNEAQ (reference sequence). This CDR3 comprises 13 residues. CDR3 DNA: TGTGCCAGCAGCCCCTGGGGGCTTACTGAAGCTTTCTTT. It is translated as CASSPWGLTEAFF.

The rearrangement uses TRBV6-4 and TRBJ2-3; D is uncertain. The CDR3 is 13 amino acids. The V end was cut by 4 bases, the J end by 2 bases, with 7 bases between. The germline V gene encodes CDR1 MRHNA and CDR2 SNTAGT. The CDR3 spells CASSGIDTDTQYF. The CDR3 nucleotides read TGTGCCAGCAGTGGAATCGACACAGATACGCAGTATTTT.